This T cell receptor beta chain was obtained from a study of shared clonotypes between healthy human individuals. Study outcomes and limitations: Generation probabilities were higher for clonotypes shared across all four sorted-subset donors than for unshared ones.

TCRdb keeps only in-frame clones here, not all; method: immunoSEQ multiplex PCR. The data contain some 120,000 clones, about 63% of them seen just once; the ten biggest clones take up roughly 24%. CD8 memory pooled CD45RO+ cells and CCR7-negative CD45RA+ TemRA cells. Between the trimmed V and J ends, which lost 1 base and 0 bases, there was a span of 19 bases. The CDR3 has 19 residues. Germline CDR1 and CDR2: MNHEY and SMNVEV (reference sequence). By sample share, this clone is medium-sized. The target antigen is unknown. The receptor comes from a woman aged 25 to 45 in good health. Sequenced material: memory CD8+ T cells sorted from blood. Indicated subset: CD45RO+ cells pooled with CCR7-negative TemRA cells. The rearrangement uses TRBV27 and TRBJ1-5, with a weak D call TRBD1 (6 bases). This chain's CDR3 is CASSLWKTGLGNSNQPQHF. CDR3 in DNA: TGTGCCAGCAGTTTATGGAAGACAGGTCTGGGGAATAGCAATCAGCCCCAGCATTTT.